The sample holds many counts of the clone carrying this T cell receptor beta chain. Its antigen is unknown. One entry per CDR3 protein, called by TCRdb with MiXCR from the RT-PCR reads. The table lists about 700,000 distinct CDR3 sequences, about 14% of them singletons. These data belong to a study of response to subunit inactivated influenza vaccine. Germline V gives CDR1 MDHEN, CDR2 SYDVKM. V was pared by 5 bases and J by 5 bases, with 18 bases between. The CDR3 contains 15 residues. Study observations and caveats: Authors suggested few new T cells are recruited by each seasonal influenza vaccination.

Sequencing was performed on PBMCs from blood, taken 14 to 15 days before vaccination. The clonotype comes from a man aged 45-65 years who received an inactivated influenza vaccine. The chain recombines TRBV28 with TRBJ2-5; unclear D gene. In DNA, the CDR3 is TGTGCCAGCAGTGTCGACGTCCAACTGGTGGAGACCCAGTACTTC. This codes for CASSVDVQLVETQYF.